This is a list of T cell receptor beta chains from one sample in a study of radiotherapy plus CTLA-4 blockade in lung cancer. Clones were read by immunoSEQ multiplex PCR, and TCRdb kept only the in-frame ones, dropping some. The sample holds some 70,000 clones; approximately 79% are singletons and the top ten take under 10%. Sequencing used peripheral blood, obtained from a patient treated with radiotherapy plus ipilimumab. Every receptor here comes from a human donor with non-small cell lung cancer who had a complete response to radiotherapy plus ipilimumab. Both conserved end residues are part of each CDR3. A D gene is named only where the DNA matches it firmly. The size field is filled for only some rows; it gives once, few, many or a size class.

clone_size: NA
v_call: TRBV10-2
j_call: TRBJ1-1
cdr3_length: 13
d_call: NA
cdr3_nt: TGCGCCAGCAGTGAGACAGGCTACCCTGAAGCTTTCTTT
cdr3_aa: CASSETGYPEAFF

clone_size: NA
v_call: TRBV14
j_call: TRBJ2-5
cdr3_length: 16
d_call: TRBD1
cdr3_nt: TGTGCCAGCAGCCAAGTATGGGGACAGGGTCAAGAGACCCAGTACTTC
cdr3_aa: CASSQVWGQGQETQYF

clone_size: NA
v_call: TRBV7-9
j_call: TRBJ1-1
cdr3_length: 15
d_call: TRBD1
cdr3_nt: TGTGCCAGCAGCCTCCACGACAGGGAGGGAACTGAAGCTTTCTTT
cdr3_aa: CASSLHDREGTEAFF

clone_size: NA
v_call: TRBV6-5
j_call: TRBJ1-3
cdr3_length: 14
d_call: TRBD1
cdr3_nt: TGTGCCAGCACTACAGGGGGCCCTGGAAACACCATATATTTT
cdr3_aa: CASTTGGPGNTIYF

clone_size: NA
v_call: TRBV5-1
j_call: TRBJ2-5
cdr3_length: 14
d_call: NA
cdr3_nt: TGCGCCAGCAGCTTGGACAGGGTCGGAGAGACCCAGTACTTC
cdr3_aa: CASSLDRVGETQYF

clone_size: few
v_call: TRBV15
j_call: TRBJ1-3
cdr3_length: 12
d_call: NA
cdr3_nt: TGTGCCACCAGCAGAGTGAAGGAGGACATATATTTT
cdr3_aa: CATSRVKEDIYF

clone_size: NA
v_call: TRBV9
j_call: TRBJ2-5
cdr3_length: 15
d_call: NA
cdr3_nt: TGTGCCAGCAGCCTGACCAGGGGAGGGAAAGAGACCCAGTACTTC
cdr3_aa: CASSLTRGGKETQYF

clone_size: NA
v_call: TRBV7-9
j_call: TRBJ1-1
cdr3_length: 11
d_call: NA
cdr3_nt: TGTGCCAGCAGCTTAGTCACTGAAGCTTTCTTT
cdr3_aa: CASSLVTEAFF

clone_size: NA
v_call: TRBV2
j_call: TRBJ2-3
cdr3_length: 15
d_call: TRBD2
cdr3_nt: TGTGCCAGCAGTGGACCAGCGGGGGCCACAGATACGCAGTATTTT
cdr3_aa: CASSGPAGATDTQYF

clone_size: NA
v_call: TRBV15
j_call: TRBJ2-1
cdr3_length: 16
d_call: NA
cdr3_nt: TGTGCCACCAGCAGAGATTGGAAAAGCTCCTACAATGAGCAGTTCTTC
cdr3_aa: CATSRDWKSSYNEQFF

clone_size: once
v_call: TRBV10-1
j_call: TRBJ2-1
cdr3_length: 13
d_call: NA
cdr3_nt: TGCGCCAGCAGCGCTGGGGGTAGCTATGAGCAGTTCTTC
cdr3_aa: CASSAGGSYEQFF

clone_size: NA
v_call: TRBV19
j_call: TRBJ2-3
cdr3_length: 14
d_call: TRBD2
cdr3_nt: TGTGCCAGTAGTGTTACTAGCGGGAGAGATACGCAGTATTTT
cdr3_aa: CASSVTSGRDTQYF

clone_size: few
v_call: TRBV19
j_call: TRBJ1-5
cdr3_length: 12
d_call: NA
cdr3_nt: TGTGCCAGTAGACACAGGGATCAGCCCCAGCATTTT
cdr3_aa: CASRHRDQPQHF

clone_size: NA
v_call: TRBV9
j_call: TRBJ2-6
cdr3_length: 16
d_call: NA
cdr3_nt: TGTGCCAGCAGCGTAACCGGCTCAGCTGGGGCCAACGTCCTGACTTTC
cdr3_aa: CASSVTGSAGANVLTF

clone_size: once
v_call: TRBV14
j_call: TRBJ1-1
cdr3_length: 14
d_call: NA
cdr3_nt: TGTGCCAGCAGCCAAGGGGGGTTTTTCACTGAAGCTTTCTTT
cdr3_aa: CASSQGGFFTEAFF

clone_size: NA
v_call: TRBV9
j_call: TRBJ1-4
cdr3_length: 14
d_call: TRBD1
cdr3_nt: TGTGCCAGCAGCGTAGGGACAGGGTTTGAAAAACTGTTTTTT
cdr3_aa: CASSVGTGFEKLFF

clone_size: NA
v_call: TRBV7-2
j_call: TRBJ1-6
cdr3_length: 19
d_call: NA
cdr3_nt: TGTGCCAGCAGCTTGCACCTACAGGACTCAAGCTCCTATAATTCACCCCTCCACTTT
cdr3_aa: CASSLHLQDSSSYNSPLHF

clone_size: NA
v_call: TRBV10-3
j_call: TRBJ1-4
cdr3_length: 14
d_call: NA
cdr3_nt: TGTGCCATCAGTCAGGATTGGCAAGGTGAAAAACTGTTTTTT
cdr3_aa: CAISQDWQGEKLFF

clone_size: NA
v_call: TRBV25-1
j_call: TRBJ1-3
cdr3_length: 16
d_call: NA
cdr3_nt: TGTGCCAGCAGTATAGGATTCGGGGAATCGAGAAACACCATATATTTT
cdr3_aa: CASSIGFGESRNTIYF